This T cell receptor beta chain was sequenced for a study of T-cell memory formation after mild COVID-19. Study-level information: Among the donors, TCR clusters were largely specific to each donor.

The CDR3 extends over 12 amino acids. Trimming cost V 1 base and J 8 bases, with 8 bases left between them. Germline V gene lookup returns CDR1 SGHDN and CDR2 FVKESK. From the 5' RACE reads, TCRdb called clonotypes with MiXCR, one entry per CDR3 protein. In the table there are 250,000 to 300,000 distinct CDR3 sequences, 15% to 20% of which are singletons. The TCR was taken from a man in his late teens or twenties who had mild COVID-19 (a few samples of this study predate the infection). Cell type and time point are not known. Sample: PBMCs or a T cell subset sorted from them (not recorded which). The chain combines TRBV14 with TRBJ1-2; the D is unclear. This CDR3 reads CASSQGGSGYTF. CDR3 in DNA: TGTGCCAGCAGCCAAGGAGGGAGCGGCTACACCTTC.